These 16 T cell receptor beta chains were all obtained from the same sample, sequenced in a study of response to subunit inactivated influenza vaccine. Using its own MiXCR run on the RT-PCR reads, TCRdb lists one record per CDR3 protein. The data show around 650,000 distinct CDR3 sequences, approximately 14% seen once. The input for sequencing was PBMCs from blood, taken roughly 13 days after vaccination. The receptors were gathered from a man aged 45-60 years who received an inactivated influenza vaccine.

The V and J genes are TRBV6-1 and TRBJ1-3, with 9 positions matching TRBD1. From germline, CDR1 is MNHNS and CDR2 SASEGT. V dropped 6 bases and J dropped 4; count of bases not matched to a gene: 7. The CDR3 spans 15 residues. CDR3 region: CASSLGQGPGNTIYF. CDR3 sequence (DNA): TGTGCCAGCAGCTTGGGACAGGGCCCCGGAAACACCATATATTTT.

The table lists this clonotype with many counts. The chain carries TRBV5-6 and TRBJ2-7, with TRBD1 matching 10 bases. The V segment lost 4 bases and the J segment 3 bases; nucleotides outside the gene matches: 1. Germline V gives CDR1 SGHDT, CDR2 YYEEEE. The CDR3 length is 13 residues. CDR3 residues: CASSGQGGYEQYF. DNA of the CDR3: TGTGCCAGCAGCGGACAGGGGGGCTACGAGCAGTACTTC.

This clonotype was counted ten times or more. The chain is built from TRBV29-1 and TRBJ2-7; the match to TRBD2 covers 8 bases. Germline V gene lookup returns CDR1 SQVTM and CDR2 ANQGSEA. V lost 6 bases and J lost 3; bases outside the gene matches: 13. The CDR3 has 15 amino acids. CDR3 nucleotide sequence: TGCAGCGTCGGCCGGGAGGGATTATACTACTACGAGCAGTACTTC. Protein sequence: CSVGREGLYYYEQYF.

In its sample, this clonotype was seen many times. V gene TRBV11-1 combines with J gene TRBJ2-3; 15 bases line up with TRBD2. The germline gives CDR1 SGHAT, CDR2 FQDESV (reference sequence). This CDR3 spans 18 amino acids. With V trimmed by 5 bases and J by 2 bases, 8 bases remained unmatched. CDR3 nucleotides: TGTGCCAGCAGCCTAGGGACTAGCGGGGGGCCTTCCACAGATACGCAGTATTTT. Translation: CASSLGTSGGPSTDTQYF. Looking up the rest from reference TRBV11-1 and TRBJ2-3 gives the full variable domain: EAEVAQSPRYKITEKSQAVAFWCDPISGHATLYWYRQILGQGPELLVQFQDESVVDDSQLPKDRFSAERLKGVDSTLKIQPAELGDSAMYLCASSLGTSGGPSTDTQYFGPGTRLTVL.

The chain has TRBV7-8 and TRBJ1-1, with D possibly being TRBD1 (5 bases). The CDR3 contains 14 residues. The ends were cut back, 1 base at V and 7 bases at J, with 13 bases in the middle. The germline V gene has CDR1 SGHVS and CDR2 FQNEAQ. CDR3 nucleotide sequence: TGTGCCAGCAGCTTAGGAGCAGGGCGGGGTGAAGCTTTCTTT. Translation: CASSLGAGRGEAFF.

This clonotype was picked up a small number of times. This chain joins TRBV19 and TRBJ1-1; D may be TRBD1 (5 bases). The germline gives CDR1 LNHDA, CDR2 SQIVND (reference sequence). V dropped 6 bases and J dropped 4 bases, with 18 bases sitting between them. This CDR3 is built from 15 residues. The chain's CDR3 is CASRSRGRGGTEAFF. CDR3 bases: TGTGCCAGTAGGTCTCGGGGTCGTGGGGGCACTGAAGCTTTCTTT. Variable domain in full (rest from reference TRBV19 and TRBJ1-1): DGGITQSPKYLFRKEGQNVTLSCEQNLNHDAMYWYRQDPGQGLRLIYYSQIVNDFQKGDIAEGYSVSREKKESFPLTVTSAQKNPTAFYLCASRSRGRGGTEAFFGQGTRLTVV.

About this clonotype: A junction boundary mismatches the germline segment, possibly from a read error. The V and J genes are TRBV6-2 or TRBV6-3 and TRBJ2-2; D unresolved. This CDR3 contains 14 residues. Germline CDR1 is MNHEY and CDR2 is SVGEGT. The CDR3 spells CASRGGVPTVELFF. CDR3 sequence (DNA): TGTGCCAGCAGGGGTGGGGTCCCGACCGTGGAGCTGTTTTTT.

This clonotype was detected ten times or more. This chain connects TRBV20-1 to TRBJ2-7; D may be TRBD2 (5 bases). Germline CDR1 reads DFQATT; CDR2 reads SNEGSKA (reference sequence). This CDR3 contains 14 residues. Trimming removed 1 base from V and 2 bases from J, with 12 bases in between. The CDR3 region is CSARGASRPYEQYF. CDR3 in DNA: TGCAGTGCTAGAGGTGCTAGCCGGCCCTACGAGCAGTACTTC.

This clonotype occurred many times. The chain employs TRBV28 and TRBJ2-1; the match to TRBD1 covers 9 bases. The ends lost 6 bases at V and 4 bases at J; junction bases unmatched: 7. The CDR3 runs 15 residues. Germline-derived CDR1 and CDR2 are MDHEN and SYDVKM. DNA of the CDR3: TGTGCCAGCAGCCCGGGACAGGGAGGTTACAATGAGCAGTTCTTC. Translated: CASSPGQGGYNEQFF.

This clonotype was seen a handful of times. The chain joins TRBV15 to TRBJ1-5, with D unresolved. The germline V gene encodes CDR1 LNHNV and CDR2 YYDKDF (reference sequence). The CDR3 loop spans 12 amino acids. The V and J ends lost 5 bases and 5 bases respectively, with 7 bases between them. The CDR3 loop reads CATSGWDQPQHF. CDR3 nucleotide sequence: TGTGCCACCAGCGGGTGGGATCAGCCCCAGCATTTT.

This clonotype was seen more than once but under ten times. The chain has TRBV20-1 and TRBJ2-2; 8 bases are shared with TRBD1. The germline V gene encodes CDR1 DFQATT and CDR2 SNEGSKA (reference sequence). The CDR3 loop spans 15 amino acids. V was pared by 0 bases and J by 5 bases, with 5 bases of the junction left unmatched. CDR3 in amino acids: CSAREGRGRTGELFF. CDR3 DNA: TGCAGTGCTAGAGAGGGCAGGGGGCGAACCGGGGAGCTGTTTTTT.

V usage is TRBV11-2 and J usage is TRBJ2-3, with 13 bases fitting TRBD2. Trimming removed 4 bases from V and 4 bases from J; junction bases left unmatched: 5. Per germline, CDR1 SGHAT and CDR2 FQNNGV. The length of the CDR3 is 16 residues. CDR3 in DNA: TGTGCCAGCAGCTCGAAGACTAGCGGGAGGCCAGATACGCAGTATTTT. This encodes CASSSKTSGRPDTQYF.

V gene TRBV12-3 or TRBV12-4 combines with J gene TRBJ2-5; possibly TRBD1 for D (6 bases). The CDR3 covers 16 residues. The ends were cut back, 6 bases at V and 4 bases at J, with 21 bases in the middle. DNA of the CDR3: TGTGCCAGCAGCACACTTTCAGGGGTTTGGATAGAGACCCAGTACTTC. Translated, it gives CASSTLSGVWIETQYF.

This clonotype has a handful of counts. This sequence joins TRBV3-1 and TRBJ2-3; D gene uncertain. The V gene lost 0 bases and the J gene lost 3 bases, with 10 bases spanning the gap. Germline assignment: CDR1 LGHDT and CDR2 YNNKEL (reference sequence). This CDR3 has 15 residues. Here the CDR3 reads CASSQEGWPTDTQYF. The DNA of the CDR3 is TGTGCCAGCAGCCAAGAAGGATGGCCGACAGATACGCAGTATTTT.

This clonotype has at least ten counts. The rearrangement joins TRBV6-2 or TRBV6-3 to TRBJ2-3; 7 nucleotides match TRBD1. Germline V gene lookup returns CDR1 MNHEY and CDR2 SVGEGT. The CDR3 spans 18 residues. V gave up 0 bases and J gave up 4 bases; unmatched junction bases: 13. The CDR3 spells CASSYSGVDRAGADTQYF. The CDR3, as DNA: TGTGCCAGCAGTTACTCGGGAGTCGACAGGGCCGGGGCAGATACGCAGTATTTT.

The chain carries TRBV27 and TRBJ1-6; possibly TRBD1 for D (5 bases). The V end lost 4 bases, the J end lost 14 bases, and 12 bases lay between the germline ends. CDR1 and CDR2 (germline): MNHEY, SMNVEV (reference sequence). CDR3 length: 12 amino acids. DNA for the CDR3: TGTGCCAGCAGTTGGAGCTCGGGGGCCCTCCACTTT. It codes for CASSWSSGALHF.